This TCR beta chain stems from a study of T cell responses to AZD1222 COVID-19 vaccine. Only in-frame clones appear in the TCRdb table, and some are missing; sequencing was by immunoSEQ multiplex PCR. This table has more than 250,000 clones, 80% to 95% appearing once. Findings and caveats of the study: Dominant at 160-218 and 743-854, vaccine-associated CD4 TCRs also spanned spike. Donors skewed white British and female; clonal diversity was possibly underestimated. Seropositivity was recorded at baseline in only five to seven AZD1222 recipients. Per reports, nearly half of all spike-specific TCRs target regions that are unmutated in variants.

The trim removed 4 bases at V and 2 bases at J, leaving 8 bases unmatched. The germline V gene has CDR1 LGHDT and CDR2 YNNKEL (reference sequence). This CDR3 is 16 amino acids long. A few counts support this clone. The antigen is not known. The sample here was peripheral blood, taken on day 0 of AZD1222 vaccination. The J gene is TRBJ2-5, the V gene TRBV3-1 (or the pseudogene TRBV3-2); TRBD1 aligns across 9 bases. The receptor was derived from an adult in good health. CDR3 sequence: CASSPWTGTGQETQYF. CDR3 in DNA: TGTGCCAGCAGCCCATGGACAGGGACAGGGCAAGAGACCCAGTACTTC.